This T cell receptor beta chain stems from a study of identical twins. Study findings and constraints: Out-of-frame alpha sequences shared between twins exhibited an excess of low generation probability. In drawing conclusions, the study used cross-sectional statistical analysis and did not follow the same donors.

cDNA carried unique molecular identifiers, and a universal primer site was added by template switching. In TCRdb, the 5' RACE reads were re-called with MiXCR into one record per CDR3 protein. The sample holds a few hundred thousand distinct CDR3 sequences, roughly 18% seen once. Between the trimmed V and J ends, which lost 5 bases and 0 bases, there was a span of 14 bases. CDR1 is MNHEY, CDR2 SMNVEV, per germline (reference sequence). There are 15 residues in the CDR3. To note about this clonotype: Its antigen is as yet unknown.

Sequenced: naive T cells sorted from blood. V is TRBV27 and J is TRBJ2-7, with D perhaps matching TRBD2 (6 bases). This sequence originates from a middle-aged man in good health. The CDR3 sequence: CASSPGRGSSYEQYF. Here the CDR3 DNA reads TGTGCCAGCAGTCCCGGACGGGGGAGCTCCTACGAGCAGTACTTC.